Only a few counts were recorded for the clone carrying this TCR beta chain. Its antigen is not identified. The data derive from a study of T-cell reconstitution after alpha-beta-depleted transplantation in children. General observations from the study: At the one-year point after transplant, T-cell counts and TCRbeta diversity were found to come mostly from T cells that had been newly produced.

Unique molecular identifiers tagged the TCRbeta library. TCRdb used MiXCR to reprocess the PCR reads, holding one entry per CDR3 protein. The sample carries some 460,000 distinct CDR3 sequences, around 15% recorded once. With 3 bases clipped from V and 7 bases from J, the junction kept 4 bases outside the gene matches. CDR3 length equals 15 residues. In germline, CDR1 is KGHDR, CDR2 SFDVKD. The specimen comprised PBMCs, mostly from graft donor cells, sampled 360 days after TCRalphabeta/CD19-depleted stem cell transplant. The origin of this receptor is a boy younger than two who had a stem cell transplant for Wiskott-Aldrich syndrome, so the T cells may come from the graft donor. The rearrangement joins TRBV24-1 to TRBJ2-2, with 10 bases aligning to TRBD1. The CDR3 loop reads CATSDAGTGVGELFF. DNA for the CDR3: TGTGCCACCAGTGATGCCGGGACAGGGGTCGGGGAGCTGTTTTTT.